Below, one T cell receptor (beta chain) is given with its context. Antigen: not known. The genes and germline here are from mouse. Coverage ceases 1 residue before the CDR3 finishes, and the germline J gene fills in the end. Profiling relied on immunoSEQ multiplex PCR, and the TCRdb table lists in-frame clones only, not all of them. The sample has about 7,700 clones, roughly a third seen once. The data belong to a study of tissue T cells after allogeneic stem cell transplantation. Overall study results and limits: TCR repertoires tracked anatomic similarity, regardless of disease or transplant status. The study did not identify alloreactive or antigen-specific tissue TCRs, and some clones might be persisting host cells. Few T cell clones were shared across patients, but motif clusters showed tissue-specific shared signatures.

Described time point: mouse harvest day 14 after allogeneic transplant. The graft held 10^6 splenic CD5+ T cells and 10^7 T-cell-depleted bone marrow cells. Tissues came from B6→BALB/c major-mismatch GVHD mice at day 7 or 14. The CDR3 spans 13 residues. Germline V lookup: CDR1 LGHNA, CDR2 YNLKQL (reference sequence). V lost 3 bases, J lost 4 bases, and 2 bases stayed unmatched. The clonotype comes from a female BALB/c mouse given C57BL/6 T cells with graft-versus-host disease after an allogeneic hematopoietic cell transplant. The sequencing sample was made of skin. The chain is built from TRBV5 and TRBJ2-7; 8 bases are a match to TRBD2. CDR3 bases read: TGTGCCAGCAGCCAGTTGGGGGGGTATGAACAGTAC. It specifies CASSQLGGYEQY. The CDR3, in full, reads CASSQLGGYEQYF.